This T cell receptor (beta chain) emerged from a study of T-cell memory formation after mild COVID-19 (dated by TCRdb to 2020 to 2023). Turning to the overall study: TCR sequence clusters from the two donors were largely donor specific. T-cell clones expanding and contracting after mild COVID-19 in a couple of donors were tracked by longitudinal TCRalpha and TCRbeta repertoire sequencing. The cohort comprised two young, previously healthy adult volunteers, one female and one male.

Sequencing instrument: Illumina NovaSeq 6000. cDNA libraries for TCRalpha and TCRbeta were prepared by 5'RACE using constant-segment primers, with sample barcodes and unique molecular identifiers added. Trizol reagent was used to extract RNA from every sample. Library amplification was performed in two PCR steps, and a second sample barcode and Illumina TruSeq adapters were introduced in the second step. Libraries were sequenced on an Illumina NovaSeq with 2 x 150 bp paired-end reads. Per the original workflow: The reads were demultiplexed and collapsed into UMI-guided consensus sequences using migec v1.2.7. With mixcr v2.1.11, UMI consensuses were aligned to TRA and TRB V and J templates and assembled into clonotypes. A clonotype was counted as expanded or contracted only if both edgeR and NoisET called the change significant, with noise models trained on biological replicates. For edgeR calls, the cutoffs were a false discovery rate-adjusted p below 0.01 and a log2 fold-change threshold of 1. PCA with hierarchical clustering of max-normalized trajectories of the 1000 most abundant clonotypes was used as exploratory dynamics analysis. Separately sequenced CD4+ and CD8+ repertoires were used to assign a CD4 or CD8 phenotype to each responding clone. TCRdb reran the public reads through fastp at Q25 and MiXCR, keeping productive beta chains. Identical CDR3 proteins give one entry, which carries the most common genes and DNA. The V and J calls were not made by the authors but by TCRdb's processing. This sample comprises about 200,000 distinct CDR3 sequences, 16% of them detected only once. The ten most abundant clones make up about 1.9% of the sample.

PBMCs were isolated by Ficoll-Paque density gradient centrifugation. On the study overall, not on this receptor specifically: The second-wave clones that peaked on day 37 were not confirmed to be SARS-CoV-2 specific. Some responding clones were found in pre-infection memory, which suggests that pre-existing cross-reactive memory T cells took part in the SARS-CoV-2 response. Clones contracting from day 15 to 85 had balanced CD4/CD8 phenotypes, while a second wave expanding from day 15 to 37 was biased towards CD4+. Only two mild cases were covered by the study, and larger cohorts that include severe cases with pre-infection samples were considered necessary. Contracting CD4+ clones turned up mainly in the CM and EM memory subsets, whereas EMRA was where CD8+ clones were enriched.

Relative to germline, V is 4 bases shorter and J is 2 bases shorter, with 13 bases between their ends. CDR1 and CDR2 (SGHNT, YYREEE) derive from the germline V gene (reference sequence). From cysteine to phenylalanine, the CDR3 is 14 amino acids long. Only the CDR3 DNA stays, 42 bases, in frame from base 1. A word on this clonotype: Its cognate antigen has yet to be identified. No clone much larger than this one lies a single base away; base qualities are absent.

The TCR was taken from an adult woman who had mild COVID-19 (a few samples of this study predate the infection). The sample titles of this study are shuffled in the database, so cell type and time point are left out; the donor was told from shared clones. The chain was built from TRBV5-4 and TRBJ2-7; perhaps TRBD2 is the D gene, with 6 bases matching. Source material: PBMCs or a T cell subset sorted from them (not recorded which). CDR3 protein: CASSRSGATYEQYF. The bases are TGTGCCAGCAGCCGATCGGGAGCAACCTACGAGCAGTACTTC.